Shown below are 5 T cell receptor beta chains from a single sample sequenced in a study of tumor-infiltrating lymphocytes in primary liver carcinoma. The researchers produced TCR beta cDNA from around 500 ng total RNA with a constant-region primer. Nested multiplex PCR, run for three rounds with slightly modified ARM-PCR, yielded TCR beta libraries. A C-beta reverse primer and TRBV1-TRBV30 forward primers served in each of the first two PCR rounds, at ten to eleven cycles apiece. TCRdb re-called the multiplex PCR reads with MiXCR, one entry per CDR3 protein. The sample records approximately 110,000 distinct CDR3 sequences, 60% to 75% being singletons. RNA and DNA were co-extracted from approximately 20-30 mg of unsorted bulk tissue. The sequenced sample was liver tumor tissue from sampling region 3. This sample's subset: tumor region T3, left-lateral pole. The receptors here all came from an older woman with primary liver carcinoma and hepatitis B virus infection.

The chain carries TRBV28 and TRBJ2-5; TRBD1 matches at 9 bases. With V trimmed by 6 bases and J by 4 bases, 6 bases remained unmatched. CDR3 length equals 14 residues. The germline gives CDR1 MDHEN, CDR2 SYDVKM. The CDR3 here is CASSLQGARETQYF. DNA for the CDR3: TGTGCCAGCAGCCTACAGGGGGCTAGAGAGACCCAGTACTTC.

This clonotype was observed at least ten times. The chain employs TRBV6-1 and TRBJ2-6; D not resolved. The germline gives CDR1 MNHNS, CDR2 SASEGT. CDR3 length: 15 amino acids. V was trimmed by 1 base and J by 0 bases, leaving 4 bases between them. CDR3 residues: CASSEGFSGANVLTF. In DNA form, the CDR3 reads TGTGCCAGCAGTGAAGGCTTCTCTGGGGCCAACGTCCTGACTTTC.

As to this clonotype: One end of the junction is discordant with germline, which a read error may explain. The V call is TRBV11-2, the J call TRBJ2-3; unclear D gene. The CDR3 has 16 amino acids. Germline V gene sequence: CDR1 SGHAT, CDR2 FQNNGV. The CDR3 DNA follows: TGTGCCAGCAGCTTAGCCGGAAAGGCAATCACAGATACACAGTATTTT. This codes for CASSLAGKAITDTQYF.

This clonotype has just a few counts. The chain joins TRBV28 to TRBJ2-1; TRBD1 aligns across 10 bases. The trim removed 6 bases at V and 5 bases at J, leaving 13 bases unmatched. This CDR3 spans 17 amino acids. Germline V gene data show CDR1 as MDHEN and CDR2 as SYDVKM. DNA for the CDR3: TGTGCCAGCAGAGGGACAGGGGCCCGCAAAGTCCACAATGAGCAGTTCTTC. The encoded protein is CASRGTGARKVHNEQFF.

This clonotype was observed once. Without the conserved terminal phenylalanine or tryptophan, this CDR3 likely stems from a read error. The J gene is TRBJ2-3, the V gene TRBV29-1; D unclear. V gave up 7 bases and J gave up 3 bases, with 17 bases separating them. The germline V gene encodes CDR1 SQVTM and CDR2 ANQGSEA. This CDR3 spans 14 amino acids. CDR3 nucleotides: TGCAGCGATGCGGAAGGGATCGGGACAGATACGCAGTATCTT. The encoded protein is CSDAEGIGTDTQYL.